Presented here are 26 T cell receptor beta chains from one specimen sequenced in a study of neoadjuvant anti-PD-1 for oral cavity cancer. The table came from immunoSEQ multiplex PCR; TCRdb's copy has only in-frame clones and leaves some out. The data show about 4,700 clones, 58% seen once. Source: tumor tissue, taken before nivolumab (anti-PD-1) treatment. The receptors come from a person between 40 and 79 years old with oral cavity squamous cell carcinoma.

The rearrangement uses TRBV4-1 and TRBJ1-2; D may be TRBD1 (6 bases). From germline, CDR1 is MGHRA and CDR2 YSYEKL. Trimming removed 3 bases from V and 7 bases from J, with 21 bases in between. This CDR3 is built from 16 residues. The CDR3 DNA reads as TGCGCCAGCAGCCATCCCAGACAGGAAGGTGGTTTTGGCTACACCTTC. Amino acids: CASSHPRQEGGFGYTF.

V is TRBV18 and J is TRBJ1-5, with 9 bases matching TRBD1. The germline gives CDR1 KGHSH, CDR2 LQKENI. This CDR3 spans 14 amino acids. J lost 4 bases, V lost 5 bases, and 3 bases had no gene match. The CDR3 reads CASSRTGDNQPQHF. CDR3 DNA sequence: TGTGCCAGCTCAAGGACAGGGGATAATCAGCCCCAGCATTTT.

The chain uses TRBV9 and TRBJ1-2; D unresolved. V lost 0 bases and J 6 bases, leaving 6 bases between the germline ends. Germline-derived CDR1 and CDR2 are SGDLS and YYNGEE. The CDR3 length is 12 residues. CDR3 protein: CASSVGTDGYTF. In DNA form, the CDR3 reads TGTGCCAGCAGCGTAGGGACCGATGGCTACACCTTC.

Sample share makes this clone hyperexpanded. V is TRBV4-1 and J is TRBJ1-5; D is uncertain. With 1 base removed from V and 4 bases from J, the gap between germline ends came to 11 bases. This CDR3 comprises 15 residues. Germline V gene sequence: CDR1 MGHRA, CDR2 YSYEKL. The CDR3 bases are TGCGCCAGCAGCCAAGCTCGGGGAATTAATCAGCCCCAGCATTTT. This encodes CASSQARGINQPQHF.

This chain links TRBV19 with TRBJ2-3; 9 positions match TRBD1. Germline V lookup: CDR1 LNHDA, CDR2 SQIVND (reference sequence). The CDR3 runs 15 residues. V gave up 5 bases and J gave up 4 bases; unmatched junction bases: 7. CDR3 DNA: TGTGCCAGTAGTGGCGACAGGGGGAAACCAGATACGCAGTATTTT. Encoded protein: CASSGDRGKPDTQYF.

The J gene is TRBJ1-1, the V gene TRBV7-3; D might be TRBD1 (6 bases). The CDR3 is made up of 15 amino acids. Germline lookup yields CDR1 SGHTA and CDR2 FQGTGA. V shed 2 bases and J shed 0 bases, with 10 bases lying between them. DNA of the CDR3: TGTGCCAGCAGCTTAGAGGGGGGCATGAACACTGAAGCTTTCTTT. Translating it yields CASSLEGGMNTEAFF.

The chain joins TRBV28 to TRBJ1-4; D is unresolved. CDR3 length equals 13 residues. Germline CDR1 MDHEN, CDR2 SYDVKM. Trimming took off 7 bases at V and 7 bases at J, with 13 bases between the two ends. The CDR3 sequence: CASTSRVGEKLFF. As DNA, the CDR3 is TGTGCCAGCACTTCGCGGGTGGGTGAAAAACTGTTTTTT. Full variable domain (missing parts from reference TRBV28 and TRBJ1-4): DVKVTQSSRYLVKRTGEKVFLECVQDMDHENMFWYRQDPGLGLRLIYFSYDVKMKEKGDIPEGYSVSREKKERFSLILESASTNQTSMYLCASTSRVGEKLFFGSGTQLSVL.

This clone was observed a few times. The chain employs TRBV28 and TRBJ1-3; 7 positions match TRBD1. The V gene end was trimmed by 4 bases and the J gene end by 7 bases; junction bases not matched to a gene: 4. The CDR3 runs 13 residues. Germline loops: CDR1 MDHEN, CDR2 SYDVKM. CDR3 bases: TGTGCCAGCAGTTCGACAGGGACGAACACCATATATTTT. Protein sequence: CASSSTGTNTIYF.

The rearrangement links TRBV7-3 to TRBJ2-1; D perhaps matches TRBD2 (6 bases). Trimming took 0 bases from V and 10 from J, leaving 16 bases between them. The CDR3 spans 15 residues. In germline, CDR1 is SGHTA, CDR2 FQGTGA. CDR3 sequence reads: CASSLTTSGAGEQFF. DNA of the CDR3: TGTGCCAGCAGCTTAACTACTAGTGGGGCGGGAGAGCAGTTCTTC.

This clone showed up just a few times. This chain links TRBV5-1 with TRBJ2-7; the match to TRBD1 covers 9 bases. This CDR3 is 14 amino acids long. Germline CDR1 reads SGHRS; CDR2 reads YFSETQ. Trimming cost V 4 bases and J 2 bases; bases outside gene matches: 4. As DNA, the CDR3 is TGCGCCAGCAGCCCTGGGACAGGGACCTACGAGCAGTACTTC. Its protein product is CASSPGTGTYEQYF.

This chain connects TRBV7-2 to TRBJ2-5; D is undetermined. Germline V gives CDR1 SGHTA, CDR2 FQGNSA. CDR3 length equals 12 residues. Trimming removed 2 bases from V and 5 bases from J, with 6 bases in between. The CDR3 DNA reads TGTGCCAGCAGCTTATATTCTGAGACCCAGTACTTC. Translating it yields CASSLYSETQYF.

The CDR3 DNA follows: TGTGCCAGCAGCTTAGTATTCGGGCTGAACTACGAGCAGTACTTC. It specifies CASSLVFGLNYEQYF. The chain recombines TRBV7-8 with TRBJ2-7; D remains ambiguous. V was clipped by 1 base and J by 3 bases, with 13 bases between them. Germline CDR1 is SGHVS and CDR2 is FQNEAQ. This CDR3 has 15 residues.

The V gene is TRBV10-3, the J gene TRBJ1-2; the D is unclear. Between the trimmed V and J ends, which lost 3 bases and 2 bases, there was a span of 10 bases. CDR3 size: 14 residues. CDR1 ENHRY and CDR2 SYGVKD come from the germline V gene. CDR3 loop: CAISEWKGNYGYTF. Here the CDR3 DNA reads TGTGCCATCAGTGAATGGAAGGGAAACTATGGCTACACCTTC.

V usage is TRBV6-1 and J usage is TRBJ2-6; D remains ambiguous. The CDR3 sequence is 15 residues long. The germline gives CDR1 MNHNS, CDR2 SASEGT. V gave up 6 bases and J gave up 0 bases, with 9 bases separating them. CDR3 loop: CASRPDTSGANVLTF. CDR3 coding DNA: TGTGCCAGCAGACCTGACACCTCTGGGGCCAACGTCCTGACTTTC.

The chain links TRBV4-1 to TRBJ1-3; TRBD1 might be the D (5 bases). V was pared by 0 bases and J by 10 bases, with 10 bases between. In germline, CDR1 is MGHRA, CDR2 YSYEKL. The CDR3 totals 13 residues. The CDR3 region is CASSQDSSGTIYF. The CDR3 region has the DNA TGCGCCAGCAGCCAAGATTCATCAGGGACCATATATTTT.

The V and J genes are TRBV2 and TRBJ2-5, with 15 bases matching TRBD2. With 1 base clipped from V and 2 bases from J, the junction kept 5 bases outside the gene matches. This CDR3 is built from 18 residues. CDR1 is SNHLY, CDR2 FYNNEI, per germline. This CDR3 reads CASSEVGLAGGIQETQYF. CDR3 sequence (DNA): TGTGCCAGCAGTGAAGTGGGACTAGCGGGAGGCATTCAAGAGACCCAGTACTTC. Supplemented by reference TRBV2 and TRBJ2-5, the full variable domain reads EPEVTQTPSHQVTQMGQEVILRCVPISNHLYFYWYRQILGQKVEFLVSFYNNEISEKSEIFDDQFSVERPDGSNFTLKIRSTKLEDSAMYFCASSEVGLAGGIQETQYFGPGTRLLVL.

This clone was observed a few times. CDR3 amino acids: CASSARTGATEAFF. The CDR3 region has the DNA TGTGCCAGCAGTGCACGGACAGGAGCTACTGAAGCTTTCTTT. J is TRBJ1-1 and V is TRBV2; 7 nucleotides agree with TRBD1. Unmatched junction bases numbered 7, after V lost 4 bases and J lost 5 bases. CDR1 is SNHLY, CDR2 FYNNEI, per germline. This CDR3 region has 14 residues.

The chain is built from TRBV28 and TRBJ1-1; D remains ambiguous. V was cut by 4 bases and J by 2 bases, with 8 bases left in between. The CDR3 extends over 13 amino acids. CDR1 and CDR2 (germline): MDHEN, SYDVKM. This chain's CDR3 is CASSWGFNTEAFF. DNA for the CDR3: TGTGCCAGCAGTTGGGGATTCAACACTGAAGCTTTCTTT.

This chain connects TRBV29-1 to TRBJ2-4, with unresolved D. Looked up from germline, CDR1 is SQVTM and CDR2 is ANQGSEA. Trimming cost V 0 bases and J 6 bases, with 6 bases left between them. The CDR3 is 12 amino acids. CDR3 nucleotides: TGCAGCGTTGAAGACTCGGGAAACATTCAGTACTTC. Translated, it gives CSVEDSGNIQYF.

This chain uses TRBV15 with TRBJ1-5, with a tentative D call TRBD1 (6 bases). Germline V lookup: CDR1 LNHNV, CDR2 YYDKDF (reference sequence). The V gene lost 4 bases and the J gene lost 4 bases, with 11 bases spanning the gap. CDR3 length: 14 residues. CDR3 amino acids: CATSKNRENQPQHF. The DNA for the CDR3 is TGTGCCACCAGCAAGAACAGGGAAAATCAGCCCCAGCATTTT.

This clone was seen only once. J is TRBJ2-7 and V is TRBV4-2, with 9 bases identical to TRBD1. Germline trimming cut 3 bases from V and 2 bases from J; bases unmatched to any gene: 20. The CDR3 length is 20 residues. Looked up from germline, CDR1 is LGHNA and CDR2 is YNFKEQ. As DNA, the CDR3 is TGTGCCAGCAGCCACCCCAGGGCGGGACAGGGTTTTAACAGGGCCTACGAGCAGTACTTC. Translated, it gives CASSHPRAGQGFNRAYEQYF.

The chain couples TRBV5-1 to TRBJ1-1, with 9 positions matching TRBD1. Germline loops: CDR1 SGHRS, CDR2 YFSETQ. The CDR3 covers 15 residues. V shed 3 bases and J 4 bases; nucleotides not matched to a gene: 7. In DNA, the CDR3 is TGCGCCAGCAGCTCAACAGGGGGCGAGGGCACTGAAGCTTTCTTT. Residues: CASSSTGGEGTEAFF.

This chain links TRBV2 with TRBJ2-7; D is possibly TRBD1 or TRBD2 (5 bases each). Between the trimmed V and J ends, which lost 8 bases and 6 bases, there was a span of 14 bases. CDR3 size: 12 residues. Per the germline V gene, CDR1 is SNHLY and CDR2 is FYNNEI. In DNA, the CDR3 is TGTGCCAGCCAAAGCAGGGAGAGCGAGCAGTACTTC. It codes for CASQSRESEQYF.

The V and J genes are TRBV7-9 and TRBJ1-1, with a weak D call TRBD1 (5 bases). Between the trimmed V and J ends, which lost 0 bases and 3 bases, there was a span of 20 bases. Germline CDR1 is SEHNR and CDR2 is FQNEAQ (reference sequence). The CDR3 is 18 amino acids. CDR3 sequence: CASSLAPDKVPKHTEAFF. In DNA, the CDR3 is TGTGCCAGCAGCTTAGCCCCGGACAAGGTCCCAAAACACACTGAAGCTTTCTTT.

The chain joins TRBV28 to TRBJ2-7; the match to TRBD1 covers 10 bases. The CDR3 is 15 residues long. Germline loops: CDR1 MDHEN, CDR2 SYDVKM. V lost 6 bases, J lost 2 bases, and 7 bases stayed unmatched. The CDR3 sequence is CASRMDRGSTYEQYF. The CDR3 region has the DNA TGTGCCAGCAGGATGGACAGGGGGAGTACCTACGAGCAGTACTTC. The full variable domain, its missing parts supplied by reference TRBV28 and TRBJ2-7, is DVKVTQSSRYLVKRTGEKVFLECVQDMDHENMFWYRQDPGLGLRLIYFSYDVKMKEKGDIPEGYSVSREKKERFSLILESASTNQTSMYLCASRMDRGSTYEQYFGPGTRLTVT.

The genes are TRBV6-1 and TRBJ1-4, with D perhaps TRBD1 (5 bases). Germline assignment: CDR1 MNHNS and CDR2 SASEGT. The CDR3 is 17 amino acids. V was clipped by 0 bases and J by 8 bases, with 19 bases between them. The chain's CDR3 is CASSEAQSVGRTEKLFF. The CDR3 bases are TGTGCCAGCAGTGAAGCGCAATCGGTGGGGAGGACAGAAAAACTGTTTTTT.